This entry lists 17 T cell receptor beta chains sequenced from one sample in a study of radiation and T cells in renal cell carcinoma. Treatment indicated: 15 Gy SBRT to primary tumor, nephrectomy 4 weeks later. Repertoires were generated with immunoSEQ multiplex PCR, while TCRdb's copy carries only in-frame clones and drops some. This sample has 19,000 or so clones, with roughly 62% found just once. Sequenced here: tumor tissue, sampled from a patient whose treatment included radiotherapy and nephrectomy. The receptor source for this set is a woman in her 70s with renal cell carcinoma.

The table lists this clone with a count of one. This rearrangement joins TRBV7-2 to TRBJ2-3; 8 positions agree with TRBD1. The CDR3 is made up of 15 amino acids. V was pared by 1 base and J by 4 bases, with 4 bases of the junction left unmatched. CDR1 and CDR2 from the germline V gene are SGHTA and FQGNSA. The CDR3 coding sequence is TGTGCCAGCAGCTTAGGGACAGGGAAGGCAGATACGCAGTATTTT. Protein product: CASSLGTGKADTQYF.

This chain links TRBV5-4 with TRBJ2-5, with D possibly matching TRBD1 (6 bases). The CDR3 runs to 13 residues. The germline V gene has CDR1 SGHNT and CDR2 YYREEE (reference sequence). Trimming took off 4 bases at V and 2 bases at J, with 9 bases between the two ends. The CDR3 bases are TGTGCCAGCAGCAATGGACAGCAAGAGACCCAGTACTTC. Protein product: CASSNGQQETQYF. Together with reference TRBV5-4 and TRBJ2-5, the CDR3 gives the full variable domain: ETGVTQSPTHLIKTRGQQVTLRCSSQSGHNTVSWYQQALGQGPQFIFQYYREEENGRGNFPPRFSGLQFPNYSSELNVNALELDDSALYLCASSNGQQETQYFGPGTRLLVL.

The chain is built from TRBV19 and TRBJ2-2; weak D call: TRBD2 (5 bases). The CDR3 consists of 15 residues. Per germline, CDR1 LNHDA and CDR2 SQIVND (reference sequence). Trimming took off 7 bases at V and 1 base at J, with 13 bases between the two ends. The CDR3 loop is CASTITGVNTGELFF. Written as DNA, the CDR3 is TGTGCCAGTACCATCACCGGGGTGAACACCGGGGAGCTGTTTTTT.

CDR3 DNA sequence: TGTGCCTGGAGTGTAAACAGGGTGAATAATTCACCCCTCCACTTT. It codes for CAWSVNRVNNSPLHF. The rearrangement uses TRBV30 and TRBJ1-6; D is perhaps TRBD1 (6 bases). With 0 bases removed from V and 5 bases from J, the gap between germline ends came to 11 bases. Germline V gene data show CDR1 as GTSNPN and CDR2 as SVGIG (reference sequence). This CDR3 is built from 15 residues.

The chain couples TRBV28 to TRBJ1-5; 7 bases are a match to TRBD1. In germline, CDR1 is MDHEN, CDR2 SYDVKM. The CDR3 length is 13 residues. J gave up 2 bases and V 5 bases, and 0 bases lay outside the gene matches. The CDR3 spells CASSQGGNQPQHF. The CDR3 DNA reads TGTGCCAGCAGTCAGGGGGGCAATCAGCCCCAGCATTTT.

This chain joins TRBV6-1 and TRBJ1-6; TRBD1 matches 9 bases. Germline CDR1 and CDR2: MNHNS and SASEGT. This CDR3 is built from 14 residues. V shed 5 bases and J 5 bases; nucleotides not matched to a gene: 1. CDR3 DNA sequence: TGTGCCAGCAGTTGGGACAGGGATAATTCACCCCTCCACTTT. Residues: CASSWDRDNSPLHF.

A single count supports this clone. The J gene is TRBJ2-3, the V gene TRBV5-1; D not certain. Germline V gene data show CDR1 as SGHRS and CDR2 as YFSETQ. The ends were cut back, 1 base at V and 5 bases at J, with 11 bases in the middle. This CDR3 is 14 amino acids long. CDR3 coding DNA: TGCGCCAGCAGCTTGAATAGGGCCGGAGATACGCAGTATTTT. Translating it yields CASSLNRAGDTQYF.

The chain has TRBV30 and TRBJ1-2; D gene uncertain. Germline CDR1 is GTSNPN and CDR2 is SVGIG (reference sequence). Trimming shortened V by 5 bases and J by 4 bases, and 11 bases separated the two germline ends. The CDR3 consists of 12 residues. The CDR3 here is CAWERDTYGYTF. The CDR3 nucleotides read TGTGCCTGGGAAAGGGATACCTATGGCTACACCTTC. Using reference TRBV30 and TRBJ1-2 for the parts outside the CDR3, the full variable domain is SQTIHQWPATLVQPVGSPLSLECTVEGTSNPNLYWYRQAAGRGLQLLFYSVGIGQISSEVPQNLSASRPQDRQFILSSKKLLLSDSGFYLCAWERDTYGYTFGSGTRLTVV.

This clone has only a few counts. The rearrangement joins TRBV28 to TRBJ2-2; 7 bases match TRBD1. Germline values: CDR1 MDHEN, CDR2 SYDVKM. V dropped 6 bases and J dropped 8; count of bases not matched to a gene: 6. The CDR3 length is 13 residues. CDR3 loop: CASRATGKGELFF. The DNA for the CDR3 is TGTGCCAGCAGAGCGACAGGGAAAGGGGAGCTGTTTTTT. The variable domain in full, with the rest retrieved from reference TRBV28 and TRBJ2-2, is DVKVTQSSRYLVKRTGEKVFLECVQDMDHENMFWYRQDPGLGLRLIYFSYDVKMKEKGDIPEGYSVSREKKERFSLILESASTNQTSMYLCASRATGKGELFFGEGSRLTVL.

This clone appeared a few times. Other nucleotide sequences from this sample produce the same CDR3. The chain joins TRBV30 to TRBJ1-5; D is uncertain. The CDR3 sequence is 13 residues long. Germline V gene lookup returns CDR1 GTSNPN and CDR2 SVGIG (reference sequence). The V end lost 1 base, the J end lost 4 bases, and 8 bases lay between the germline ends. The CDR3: CAWSAGSNQPQHF. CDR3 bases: TGTGCCTGGAGTGCGGGCAGTAATCAGCCCCAGCATTTT. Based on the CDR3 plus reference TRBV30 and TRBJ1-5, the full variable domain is SQTIHQWPATLVQPVGSPLSLECTVEGTSNPNLYWYRQAAGRGLQLLFYSVGIGQISSEVPQNLSASRPQDRQFILSSKKLLLSDSGFYLCAWSAGSNQPQHFGDGTRLSIL.

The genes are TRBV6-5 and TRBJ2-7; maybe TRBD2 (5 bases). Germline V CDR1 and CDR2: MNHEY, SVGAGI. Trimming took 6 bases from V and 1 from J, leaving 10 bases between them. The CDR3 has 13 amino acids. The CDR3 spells CASSVRGSYEQYF. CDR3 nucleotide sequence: TGTGCCAGCAGCGTGCGCGGGTCCTACGAGCAGTACTTC.

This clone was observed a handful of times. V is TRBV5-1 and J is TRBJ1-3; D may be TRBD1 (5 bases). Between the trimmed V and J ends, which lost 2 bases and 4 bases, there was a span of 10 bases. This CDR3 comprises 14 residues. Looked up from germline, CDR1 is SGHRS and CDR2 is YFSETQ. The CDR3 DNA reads TGCGCCAGCAGCTTTACAGGCCAGGGAAACACCATATATTTT. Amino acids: CASSFTGQGNTIYF.

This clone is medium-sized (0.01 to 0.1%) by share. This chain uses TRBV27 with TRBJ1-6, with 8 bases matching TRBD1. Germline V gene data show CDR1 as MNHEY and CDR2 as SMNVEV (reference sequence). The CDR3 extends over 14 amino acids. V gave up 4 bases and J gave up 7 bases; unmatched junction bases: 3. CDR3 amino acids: CASSWTGTNSPLHF. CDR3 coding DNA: TGTGCCAGCAGTTGGACAGGGACGAATTCACCCCTCCACTTT.

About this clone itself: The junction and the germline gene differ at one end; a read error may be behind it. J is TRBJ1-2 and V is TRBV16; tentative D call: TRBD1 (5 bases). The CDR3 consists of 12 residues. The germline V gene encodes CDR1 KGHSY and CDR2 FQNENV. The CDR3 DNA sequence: TGTGCCAGCAGCCCATACAGGACGCGGACCGACTTC. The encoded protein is CASSPYRTRTDF.

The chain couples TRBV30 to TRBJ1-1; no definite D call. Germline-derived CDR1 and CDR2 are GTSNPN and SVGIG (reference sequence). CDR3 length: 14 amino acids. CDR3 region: CAITRATLNTEAFF. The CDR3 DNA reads TGTGCTATTACACGGGCGACCTTGAACACTGAAGCTTTCTTT. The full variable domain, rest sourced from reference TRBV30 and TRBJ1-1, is SQTIHQWPATLVQPVGSPLSLECTVEGTSNPNLYWYRQAAGRGLQLLFYSVGIGQISSEVPQNLSASRPQDRQFILSSKKLLLSDSGFYLCAITRATLNTEAFFGQGTRLTVV.

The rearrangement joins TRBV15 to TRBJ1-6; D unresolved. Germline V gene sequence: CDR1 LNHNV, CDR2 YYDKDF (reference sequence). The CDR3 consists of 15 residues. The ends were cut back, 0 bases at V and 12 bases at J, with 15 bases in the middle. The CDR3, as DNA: TGTGCCACCAGCAGAGATAAGATCAGGACCGGACCCCTCCACTTT. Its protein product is CATSRDKIRTGPLHF.

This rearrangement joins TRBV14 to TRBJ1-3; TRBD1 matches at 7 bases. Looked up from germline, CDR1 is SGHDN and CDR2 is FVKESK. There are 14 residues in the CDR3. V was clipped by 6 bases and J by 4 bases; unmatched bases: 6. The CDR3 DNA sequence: TGTGCCAGCAGTGTGGGACAGTACGGAAACACCATATATTTT. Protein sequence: CASSVGQYGNTIYF.